A single T cell receptor (beta chain) is shown here with its context. Antigen specificity is unknown. The sample comes from a study of type 1 regulatory T cells. The wider study: An in vitro protocol generated T-allo10, a Tr1-enriched, alloantigen-specific CD4 T cell product.

TCRdb processed the reads anew with MiXCR; each CDR3 protein has one entry. The sample shows roughly 62,000 distinct CDR3 sequences, 62% of them seen only once. There are 15 residues in the CDR3. Germline CDR1 reads KGHSH; CDR2 reads LQKENI. V was clipped by 0 bases and J by 7 bases, with 13 bases between them. The study, taken as a whole, reports: Compared with non-Tr1 cells, Tr1 cells showed a narrower TCR repertoire.

The material sequenced was cultured non-Tr1 T cells, either the whole culture or a sorted T cell fraction (not recorded which). The rearrangement links TRBV18 to TRBJ2-4, with D perhaps matching TRBD1 (6 bases). The TCR comes from a human donor in good health. DNA of the CDR3: TGTGCCAGCTCACCACCGACGGACAGAGTTAACATTCAGTACTTC. Its protein is CASSPPTDRVNIQYF. Looking up the rest from reference TRBV18 and TRBJ2-4 gives the full variable domain: NAGVMQNPRHLVRRRGQEARLRCSPMKGHSHVYWYRQLPEEGLKFMVYLQKENIIDESGMPKERFSAEFPKEGPSILRIQQVVRGDSAAYFCASSPPTDRVNIQYFGAGTRLSVL.